Following are 23 T cell receptor beta chains from one sample sequenced in a study of monozygotic twins with inflammatory bowel disease (dated by TCRdb to about 2019). Library creation used 5' RACE. The instrument was an Illumina HiSeq 2500. With the reads reprocessed by TCRdb, a single entry stands for each CDR3 protein sequence and no DNA is reported. The sample table includes 350,000 to 500,000 distinct CDR3 sequences. Of the sample, 2.4% falls within the top ten clones. The source material was blood. The receptors derive from a human donor with ulcerative colitis or Crohn's disease, or a healthy co-twin of an affected twin (not recorded which).

The rearrangement joins TRBV11-1 to TRBJ1-1; there is no DNA to check the TCRdb D call of TRBD1. The CDR3 loop spans 16 amino acids. Germline V lookup: CDR1 SGHAT, CDR2 FQDESV (reference sequence). Here the CDR3 reads CASSFRQGERDTEAFF.

The chain has TRBV5-1 and TRBJ1-1; the TRBD1 assignment by TCRdb is unverifiable without DNA. CDR1 SGHRS and CDR2 YFSETQ come from the germline V gene. CDR3 length equals 15 residues. CDR3: CASSPGDRANTEAFF. Full variable domain (rest looked up from reference TRBV5-1 and TRBJ1-1): KAGVTQTPRYLIKTRGQQVTLSCSPISGHRSVSWYQQTPGQGLQFLFEYFSETQRNKGNFPGRFSGRQFSNSRSEMNVSTLELGDSALYLCASSPGDRANTEAFFGQGTRLTVV.

The chain carries TRBV5-6 and TRBJ1-5; TCRdb picks TRBD1, but there is no DNA to check that call. CDR1 is SGHDT and CDR2 is YYEEEE in the germline V gene. The CDR3 is 14 residues long. The CDR3 is CASSRWGGNQPQHF.

The chain recombines TRBV5-1 with TRBJ2-1; TCRdb proposes TRBD1, but this gene call is untestable without DNA. Germline CDR1 is SGHRS and CDR2 is YFSETQ. The CDR3 consists of 13 residues. The CDR3 here is CASSRGQDNEQFF.

The rearrangement uses TRBV27 and TRBJ2-7; TCRdb lists TRBD1, though no DNA is available to test this call. The CDR3 covers 17 residues. The V gene's germline CDR1 is MNHEY and CDR2 SMNVEV (reference sequence). Here the CDR3 reads CASSSPPSGARSYEQYF.

The chain uses TRBV7-2 and TRBJ2-5; the TCRdb call, TRBD1, lacks DNA for checking. This CDR3 is built from 17 residues. Germline assignment: CDR1 SGHTA and CDR2 FQGNSA. The CDR3 spells CASSSRRWQIIQETQYF.

The chain recombines TRBV3-1 with TRBJ2-1; absent DNA, TCRdb's TRBD2 call cannot be checked. The CDR3 sequence is 15 residues long. The germline V gene encodes CDR1 LGHDT and CDR2 YNNKEL (reference sequence). CDR3 region: CASSYGTSNYNEQFF.

This chain uses TRBV5-1 with TRBJ1-5; the TRBD1 assignment by TCRdb is unverifiable without DNA. CDR1 and CDR2 from the germline V gene are SGHRS and YFSETQ. The CDR3 has 13 amino acids. CDR3 residues: CASSRLPDQPQHF.

This rearrangement joins TRBV6-5 to TRBJ1-3; TCRdb proposes TRBD1, but this gene call is untestable without DNA. CDR3 length: 14 amino acids. Germline values: CDR1 MNHEY, CDR2 SVGAGI. CDR3 in amino acids: CASSSPRAGNTIYF.

The CDR3 reads CASSLRDRNTEAFF. The chain recombines TRBV19 with TRBJ1-1; the TRBD1 assignment by TCRdb is unverifiable without DNA. The CDR3 has 14 residues. In germline, CDR1 is LNHDA, CDR2 SQIVND (reference sequence). Filled out from reference TRBV19 and TRBJ1-1, the complete variable domain reads DGGITQSPKYLFRKEGQNVTLSCEQNLNHDAMYWYRQDPGQGLRLIYYSQIVNDFQKGDIAEGYSVSREKKESFPLTVTSAQKNPTAFYLCASSLRDRNTEAFFGQGTRLTVV.

CDR3 residues: CASSFSSTSYNEQFF. The chain uses TRBV7-2 and TRBJ2-1. CDR1 and CDR2 from the germline V gene are SGHTA and FQGNSA. This CDR3 region has 15 residues. Together with reference TRBV7-2 and TRBJ2-1, the CDR3 gives the full variable domain: GAGVSQSPSNKVTEKGKDVELRCDPISGHTALYWYRQSLGQGLEFLIYFQGNSAPDKSGLPSDRFSAERTGGSVSTLTIQRTQQEDSAVYLCASSFSSTSYNEQFFGPGTRLTVL.

The J gene is TRBJ2-7, the V gene TRBV7-6. The CDR3 totals 14 residues. CDR1 is SGHVS, CDR2 FNYEAQ, per germline. The CDR3 protein is CASSSGRSPYEQYF.

The rearrangement links TRBV6-1 to TRBJ2-7. Per germline, CDR1 MNHNS and CDR2 SASEGT. The CDR3 sequence is 13 residues long. The CDR3 reads CASSGTVSYEQYF.

This sequence joins TRBV5-4 and TRBJ2-1. Germline values: CDR1 SGHNT, CDR2 YYREEE (reference sequence). There are 15 residues in the CDR3. CDR3 in amino acids: CASSLSVNSYNEQFF.

The genes are TRBV7-9 and TRBJ1-2. Germline CDR1 SEHNR, CDR2 FQNEAQ (reference sequence). This CDR3 comprises 13 residues. CDR3 sequence reads: CASSVSKEGGYTF.

The genes are TRBV5-1 and TRBJ2-5. This CDR3 contains 13 residues. Per germline, CDR1 SGHRS and CDR2 YFSETQ. The CDR3 sequence is CASSLGEQETQYF. The whole variable domain, filled in from reference TRBV5-1 and TRBJ2-5, reads KAGVTQTPRYLIKTRGQQVTLSCSPISGHRSVSWYQQTPGQGLQFLFEYFSETQRNKGNFPGRFSGRQFSNSRSEMNVSTLELGDSALYLCASSLGEQETQYFGPGTRLLVL.

The chain is built from TRBV29-1 and TRBJ2-1; the D gene TCRdb calls, TRBD2, cannot be checked with no DNA. Germline CDR1 is SQVTM and CDR2 is ANQGSEA. The CDR3 has 15 residues. This chain's CDR3 is CSVAGTSGRENEQCF.

The chain employs TRBV20-1 and TRBJ1-5; the TCRdb call, TRBD1, lacks DNA for checking. The germline V gene has CDR1 DFQATT and CDR2 SNEGSKA (reference sequence). The CDR3 covers 16 residues. The CDR3 sequence is CSARDGQSGSNQPQHF.

The chain employs TRBV7-9 and TRBJ2-1. The CDR3 has 13 amino acids. Germline CDR1 and CDR2: SEHNR and FQNEAQ (reference sequence). The CDR3 is CASSPTTYNEQFF. The variable domain in full, with the rest retrieved from reference TRBV7-9 and TRBJ2-1, is DTGVSQNPRHKITKRGQNVTFRCDPISEHNRLYWYRQTLGQGPEFLTYFQNEAQLEKSRLLSDRFSAERPKGSFSTLEIQRTEQGDSAMYLCASSPTTYNEQFFGPGTRLTVL.

The chain couples TRBV28 to TRBJ2-1. Germline CDR1 reads MDHEN; CDR2 reads SYDVKM. The CDR3 length is 15 residues. The CDR3 spells CASSPAWSSYNEQFF.

The gene calls are TRBV5-1 and TRBJ1-2. The CDR3 totals 16 residues. Germline V gene data show CDR1 as SGHRS and CDR2 as YFSETQ. The CDR3 sequence: CASRLEATLTNYGYTF.

The chain is built from TRBV6-5 and TRBJ2-7; the TCRdb call, TRBD1, lacks DNA for checking. In germline, CDR1 is MNHEY, CDR2 SVGAGI. The CDR3 runs to 17 residues. CDR3 protein: CASSRRPPGTEHYEQYF.

The chain is built from TRBV25-1 and TRBJ2-1; TCRdb's assignment of TRBD1 cannot be checked, as there is no DNA. Germline CDR1 MGHDK, CDR2 SYGVNS. The CDR3 is made up of 14 amino acids. The CDR3 loop reads CASSERPLVISQFF. Filled out from reference TRBV25-1 and TRBJ2-1, the complete variable domain reads EADIYQTPRYLVIGTGKKITLECSQTMGHDKMYWYQQDPGMELHLIHYSYGVNSTEKGDLSSESTVSRIRTEHFPLTLESARPSHTSQYLCASSERPLVISQFFGPGTRLTVL.